This record concerns one TCR beta chain sequence. The sample belongs to a study of blood T cell repertoires in COVID-19. It was within 2 weeks before study entry that exposed participants met a COVID-19 case. Trimming took 3 bases from V and 0 from J, leaving 9 bases between them. This CDR3 has 14 residues. Looked up from germline, CDR1 is DFQATT and CDR2 is SNEGSKA (reference sequence). Repertoires were generated with immunoSEQ multiplex PCR, while TCRdb's copy carries only in-frame clones and drops some. The repertoire holds 350,000 to 500,000 clones, with nearly 90% as singletons. The sequencing sample was made of PBMCs or T cells enriched from blood (not recorded which). This TCR was sampled from a woman between 18 and 29 years old who had been exposed to COVID-19. V usage is TRBV20-1 and J usage is TRBJ1-5; D remains ambiguous. CDR3 sequence: CSASSGSSNQPQHF. DNA for the CDR3: TGCAGTGCTAGTTCCGGTAGTAGCAATCAGCCCCAGCATTTT.